The sequence of this TCR beta chain was determined in a study of T cell clones after liver transplantation. Losses at the gene ends were 4 bases for V and 5 bases for J; bases not matched to a gene: 9. Germline CDR1 SGHNT, CDR2 YYREEE (reference sequence). This CDR3 is 14 amino acids long. Data came from immunoSEQ multiplex PCR; TCRdb stores just in-frame clones and leaves some out. The sample yields roughly 100,000 clones, about 88% seen once. The chain uses TRBV5-4 and TRBJ2-7, with TRBD1 identical over 7 bases. Sequences were derived from CD4+ T cells from blood, sampled approximately 50 months after liver transplant. This TCR derives from a human patient who received a liver transplant. Part of the T cells may come from the graft donor. CDR3 nucleotide sequence: TGTGCCAGCAGCCCGGGACAGAAGGGCCACGAGCAGTACTTC. Amino acid sequence: CASSPGQKGHEQYF. The full variable domain, completed using reference TRBV5-4 and TRBJ2-7, is ETGVTQSPTHLIKTRGQQVTLRCSSQSGHNTVSWYQQALGQGPQFIFQYYREEENGRGNFPPRFSGLQFPNYSSELNVNALELDDSALYLCASSPGQKGHEQYFGPGTRLTVT.